This TCR beta chain was captured in a study of T cells in women clearing cervical HPV infection. On the study more broadly: Donors had HPV16-related CIN3 or worse; 2 had invasive cancer. General study points: CIN3+ cases had significantly higher TCR repertoire richness than controls, but evenness did not differ.

Points on this clone: The antigen is not known.

Profiling relied on immunoSEQ multiplex PCR, and the TCRdb table lists in-frame clones only, not all of them. The listing contains about 30,000 clones. This TCR came from a woman between 18 and 69 years old with a cervical HPV16 infection that either progressed to CIN3+ or cleared (not recorded which). Sequenced sample: blood buffy coat.

This CDR3 reads CASSLRGAGSYNEQFF. CDR3 DNA, as far as it was read: TGTGCCAGCAGCCTTCGTGGTGCCGGCTCCTACAATGAG. The chain joins TRBV7-6 to TRBJ2-1; D is uncertain. The sequenced fragment ends 3 residues before the CDR3 boundary, so the rest is inferred from the germline J gene. This CDR3 has 16 residues. V lost 5 bases and J lost 0, with 14 bases in between. CDR1 is SGHVS, CDR2 FNYEAQ, per germline.